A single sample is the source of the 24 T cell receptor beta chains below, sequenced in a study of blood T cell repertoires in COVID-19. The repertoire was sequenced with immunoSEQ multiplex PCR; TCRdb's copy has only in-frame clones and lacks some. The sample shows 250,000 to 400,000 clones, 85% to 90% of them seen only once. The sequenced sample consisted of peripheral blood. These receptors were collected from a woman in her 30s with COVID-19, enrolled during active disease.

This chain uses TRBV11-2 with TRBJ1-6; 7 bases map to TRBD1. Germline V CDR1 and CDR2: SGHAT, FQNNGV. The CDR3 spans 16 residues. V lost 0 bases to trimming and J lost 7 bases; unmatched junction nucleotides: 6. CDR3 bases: TGTGCCAGCAGCTTAGAAGGGGGCGCGGGAAATTCACCCCTCCACTTT. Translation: CASSLEGGAGNSPLHF.

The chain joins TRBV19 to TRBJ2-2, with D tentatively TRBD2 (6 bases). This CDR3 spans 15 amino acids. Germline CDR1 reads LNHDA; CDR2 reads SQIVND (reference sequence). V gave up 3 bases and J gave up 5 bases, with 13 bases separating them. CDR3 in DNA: TGTGCCAGTAGTATGGAAACGGGGACTACCGGGGAGCTGTTTTTT. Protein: CASSMETGTTGELFF.

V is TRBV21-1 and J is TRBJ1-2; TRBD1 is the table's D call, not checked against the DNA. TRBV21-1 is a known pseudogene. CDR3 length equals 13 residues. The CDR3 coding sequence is TGTGCCAGACGACAGGCCGCTTTCTATGGCTACACCTTC. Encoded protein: CARRQAAFYGYTF.

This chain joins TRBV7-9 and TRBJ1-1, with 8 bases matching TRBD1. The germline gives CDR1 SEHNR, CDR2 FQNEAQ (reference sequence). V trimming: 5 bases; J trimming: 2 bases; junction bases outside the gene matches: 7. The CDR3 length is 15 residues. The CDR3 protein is CASSMDRVGNTEAFF. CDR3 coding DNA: TGTGCCAGCAGCATGGACAGGGTGGGTAACACTGAAGCTTTCTTT.

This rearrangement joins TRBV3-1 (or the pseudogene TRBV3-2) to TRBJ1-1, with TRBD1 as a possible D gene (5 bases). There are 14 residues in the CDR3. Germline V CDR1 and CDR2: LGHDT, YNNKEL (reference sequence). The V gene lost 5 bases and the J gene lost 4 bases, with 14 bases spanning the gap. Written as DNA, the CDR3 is TGTGCCAGCAGCTTTACCGACAGTGGCACTGAAGCTTTCTTT. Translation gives CASSFTDSGTEAFF.

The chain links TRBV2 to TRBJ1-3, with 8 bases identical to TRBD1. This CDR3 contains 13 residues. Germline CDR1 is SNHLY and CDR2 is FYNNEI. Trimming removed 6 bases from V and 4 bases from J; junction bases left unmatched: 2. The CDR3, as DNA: TGTGCCAGCAGGGACAGGGCAGGAAACACCATATATTTT. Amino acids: CASRDRAGNTIYF.

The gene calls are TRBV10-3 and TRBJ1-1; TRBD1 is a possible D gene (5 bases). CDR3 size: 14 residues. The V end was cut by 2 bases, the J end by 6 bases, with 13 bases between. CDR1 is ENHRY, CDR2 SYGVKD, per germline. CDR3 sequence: CAISEGQGVPEAFF. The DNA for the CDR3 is TGTGCCATCAGTGAGGGGCAGGGTGTACCTGAAGCTTTCTTT.

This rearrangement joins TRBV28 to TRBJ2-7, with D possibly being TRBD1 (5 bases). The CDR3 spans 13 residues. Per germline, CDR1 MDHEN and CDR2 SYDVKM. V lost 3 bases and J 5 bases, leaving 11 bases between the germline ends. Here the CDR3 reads CASSLQTVNEQYF. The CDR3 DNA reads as TGTGCCAGCAGTTTGCAGACAGTGAACGAGCAGTACTTC.

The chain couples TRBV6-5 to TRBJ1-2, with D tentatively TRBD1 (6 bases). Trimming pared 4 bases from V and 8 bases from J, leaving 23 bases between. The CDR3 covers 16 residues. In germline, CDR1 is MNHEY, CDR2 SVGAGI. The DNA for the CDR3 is TGTGCCAGCAGTTCCCAGGGACACTCTTCTGTTAACGGCTACACCTTC. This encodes CASSSQGHSSVNGYTF.

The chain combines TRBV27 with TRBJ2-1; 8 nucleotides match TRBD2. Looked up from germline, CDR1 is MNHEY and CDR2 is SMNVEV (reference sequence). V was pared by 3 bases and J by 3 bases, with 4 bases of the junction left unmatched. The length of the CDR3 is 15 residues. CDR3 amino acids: CASSFSGSLYNEQFF. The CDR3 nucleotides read TGTGCCAGCAGTTTCAGCGGGAGCCTCTACAATGAGCAGTTCTTC.

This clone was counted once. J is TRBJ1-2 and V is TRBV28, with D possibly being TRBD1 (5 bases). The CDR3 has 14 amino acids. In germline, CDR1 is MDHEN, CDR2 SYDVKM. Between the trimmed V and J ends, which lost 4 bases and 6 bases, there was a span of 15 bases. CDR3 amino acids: CASSYGREAHGYTF. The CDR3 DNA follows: TGTGCCAGCAGTTATGGCAGGGAAGCCCATGGCTACACCTTC.

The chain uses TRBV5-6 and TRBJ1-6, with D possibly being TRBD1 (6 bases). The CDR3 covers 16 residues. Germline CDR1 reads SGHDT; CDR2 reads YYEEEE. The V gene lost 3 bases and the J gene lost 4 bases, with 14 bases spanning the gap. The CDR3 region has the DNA TGTGCCAGCAGCTCGTACAGGGAACCGTATAATTCACCCCTCCACTTT. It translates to CASSSYREPYNSPLHF.

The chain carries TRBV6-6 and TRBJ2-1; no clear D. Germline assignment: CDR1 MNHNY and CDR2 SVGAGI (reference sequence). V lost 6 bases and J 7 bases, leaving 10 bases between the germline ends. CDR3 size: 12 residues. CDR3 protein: CASSQSVNEQFF. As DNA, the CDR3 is TGTGCCAGCAGCCAGTCAGTAAATGAGCAGTTCTTC.

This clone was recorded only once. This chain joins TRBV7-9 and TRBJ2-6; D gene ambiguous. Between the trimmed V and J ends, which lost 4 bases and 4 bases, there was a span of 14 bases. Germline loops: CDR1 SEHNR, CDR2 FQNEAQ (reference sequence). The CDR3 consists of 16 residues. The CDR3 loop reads CASSSFEISGANVLTF. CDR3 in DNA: TGTGCCAGCAGCTCGTTCGAGATCTCCGGGGCCAACGTCCTGACTTTC.

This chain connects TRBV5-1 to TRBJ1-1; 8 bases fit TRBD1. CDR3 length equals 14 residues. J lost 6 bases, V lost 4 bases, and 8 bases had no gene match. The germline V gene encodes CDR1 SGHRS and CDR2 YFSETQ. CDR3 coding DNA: TGCGCCAGCAGCGGAACCGGGACAGGTTCTGAAGCTTTCTTT. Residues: CASSGTGTGSEAFF.

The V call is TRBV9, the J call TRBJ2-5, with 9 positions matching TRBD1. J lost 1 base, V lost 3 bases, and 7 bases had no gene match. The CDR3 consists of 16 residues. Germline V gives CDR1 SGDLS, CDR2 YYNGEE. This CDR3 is CASSEGTGSSQETQYF. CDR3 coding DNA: TGTGCCAGCAGCGAAGGGACAGGGAGTTCCCAAGAGACCCAGTACTTC.

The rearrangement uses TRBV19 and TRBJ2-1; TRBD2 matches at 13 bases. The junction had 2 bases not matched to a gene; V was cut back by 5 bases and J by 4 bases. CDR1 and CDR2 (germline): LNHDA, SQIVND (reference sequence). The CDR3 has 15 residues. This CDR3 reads CASSRGLAGYNEQFF. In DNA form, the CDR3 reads TGTGCCAGTAGTCGGGGACTAGCGGGATACAATGAGCAGTTCTTC.

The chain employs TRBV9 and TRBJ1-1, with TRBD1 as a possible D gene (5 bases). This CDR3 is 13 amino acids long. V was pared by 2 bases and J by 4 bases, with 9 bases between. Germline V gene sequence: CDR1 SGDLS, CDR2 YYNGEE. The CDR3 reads CASSVARGTEAFF. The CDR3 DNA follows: TGTGCCAGCAGCGTCGCTAGGGGCACTGAAGCTTTCTTT.

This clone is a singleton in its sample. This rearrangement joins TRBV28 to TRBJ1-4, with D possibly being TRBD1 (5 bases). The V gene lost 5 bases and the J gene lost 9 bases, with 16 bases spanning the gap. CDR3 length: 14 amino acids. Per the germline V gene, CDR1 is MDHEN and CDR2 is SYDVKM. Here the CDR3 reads CASSPMGEDKKLFF. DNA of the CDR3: TGTGCCAGCAGTCCTATGGGGGAGGATAAAAAACTGTTTTTT.

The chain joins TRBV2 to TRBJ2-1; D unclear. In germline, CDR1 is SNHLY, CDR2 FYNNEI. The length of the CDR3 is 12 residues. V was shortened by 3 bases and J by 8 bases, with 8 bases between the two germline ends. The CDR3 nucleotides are TGTGCCAGCAGTGATGTTGGCCATGAGCAGTTCTTC. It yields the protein CASSDVGHEQFF.

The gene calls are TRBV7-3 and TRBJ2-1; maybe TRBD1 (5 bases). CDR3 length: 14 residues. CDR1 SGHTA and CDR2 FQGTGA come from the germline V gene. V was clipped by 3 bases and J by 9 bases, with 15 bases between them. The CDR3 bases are TGTGCCAGCAGCTTTGGGGCAGGGTTGGCTGAGCAGTTCTTC. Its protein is CASSFGAGLAEQFF.

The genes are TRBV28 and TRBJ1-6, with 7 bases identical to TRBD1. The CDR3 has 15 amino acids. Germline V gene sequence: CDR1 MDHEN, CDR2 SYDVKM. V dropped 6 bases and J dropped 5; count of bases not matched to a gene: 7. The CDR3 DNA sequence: TGTGCCAGCAGCCTACCGGGACAGCATAATTCACCCCTCCACTTT. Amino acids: CASSLPGQHNSPLHF.

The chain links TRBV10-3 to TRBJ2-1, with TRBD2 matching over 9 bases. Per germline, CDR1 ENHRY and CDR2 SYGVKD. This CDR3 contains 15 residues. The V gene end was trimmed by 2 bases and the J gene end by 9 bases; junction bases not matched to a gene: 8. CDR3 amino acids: CAISEAVAGEGEQFF. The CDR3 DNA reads TGTGCCATCAGTGAGGCGGTAGCGGGAGAGGGTGAGCAGTTCTTC.

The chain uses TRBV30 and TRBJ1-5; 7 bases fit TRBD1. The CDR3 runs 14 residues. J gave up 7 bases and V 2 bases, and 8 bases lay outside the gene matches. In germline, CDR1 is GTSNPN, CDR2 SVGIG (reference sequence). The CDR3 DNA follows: TGTGCCTGGAGTATACAGGGGCGCAGGCAGCCCCAGCATTTT. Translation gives CAWSIQGRRQPQHF.